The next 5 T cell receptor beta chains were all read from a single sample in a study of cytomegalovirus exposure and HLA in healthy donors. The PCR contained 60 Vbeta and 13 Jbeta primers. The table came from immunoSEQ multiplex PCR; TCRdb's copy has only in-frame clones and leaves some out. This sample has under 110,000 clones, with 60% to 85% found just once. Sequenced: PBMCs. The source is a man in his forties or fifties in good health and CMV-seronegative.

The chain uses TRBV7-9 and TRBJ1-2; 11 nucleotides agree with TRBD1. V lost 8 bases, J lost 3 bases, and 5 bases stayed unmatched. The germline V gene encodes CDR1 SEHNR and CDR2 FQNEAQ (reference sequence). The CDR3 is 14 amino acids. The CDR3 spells CASGRDRGYYGYTF. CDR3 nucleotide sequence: TGTGCCAGCGGCCGGGACAGGGGGTACTATGGCTACACCTTC.

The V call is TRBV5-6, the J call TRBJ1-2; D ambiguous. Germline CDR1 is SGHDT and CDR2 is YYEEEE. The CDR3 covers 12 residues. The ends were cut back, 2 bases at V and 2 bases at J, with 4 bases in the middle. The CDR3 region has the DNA TGTGCCAGCAGCTTCCGGAACTATGGCTACACCTTC. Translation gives CASSFRNYGYTF.

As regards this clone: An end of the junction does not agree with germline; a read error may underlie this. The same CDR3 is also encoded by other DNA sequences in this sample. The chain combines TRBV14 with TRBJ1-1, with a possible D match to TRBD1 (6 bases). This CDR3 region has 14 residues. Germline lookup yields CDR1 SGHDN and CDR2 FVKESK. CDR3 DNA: TGTGCCAGCAGCCGCTATAACGGGGACACTGAAGCTTTTTTT. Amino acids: CASSRYNGDTEAFF.

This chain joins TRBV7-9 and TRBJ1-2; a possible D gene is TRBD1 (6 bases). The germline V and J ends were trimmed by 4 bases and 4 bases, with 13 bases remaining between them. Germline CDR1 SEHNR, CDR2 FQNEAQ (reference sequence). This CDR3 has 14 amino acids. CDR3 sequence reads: CASSSFRGSYGYTF. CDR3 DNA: TGTGCCAGCAGCTCCTTCAGGGGTTCCTATGGCTACACCTTC.

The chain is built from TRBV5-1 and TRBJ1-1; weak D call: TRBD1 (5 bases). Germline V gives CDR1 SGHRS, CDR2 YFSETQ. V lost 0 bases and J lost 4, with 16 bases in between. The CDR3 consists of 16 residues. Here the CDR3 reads CASSLAGRVEGTEAFF. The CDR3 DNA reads TGCGCCAGCAGCTTGGCCGGCAGGGTGGAAGGCACTGAAGCTTTCTTT.